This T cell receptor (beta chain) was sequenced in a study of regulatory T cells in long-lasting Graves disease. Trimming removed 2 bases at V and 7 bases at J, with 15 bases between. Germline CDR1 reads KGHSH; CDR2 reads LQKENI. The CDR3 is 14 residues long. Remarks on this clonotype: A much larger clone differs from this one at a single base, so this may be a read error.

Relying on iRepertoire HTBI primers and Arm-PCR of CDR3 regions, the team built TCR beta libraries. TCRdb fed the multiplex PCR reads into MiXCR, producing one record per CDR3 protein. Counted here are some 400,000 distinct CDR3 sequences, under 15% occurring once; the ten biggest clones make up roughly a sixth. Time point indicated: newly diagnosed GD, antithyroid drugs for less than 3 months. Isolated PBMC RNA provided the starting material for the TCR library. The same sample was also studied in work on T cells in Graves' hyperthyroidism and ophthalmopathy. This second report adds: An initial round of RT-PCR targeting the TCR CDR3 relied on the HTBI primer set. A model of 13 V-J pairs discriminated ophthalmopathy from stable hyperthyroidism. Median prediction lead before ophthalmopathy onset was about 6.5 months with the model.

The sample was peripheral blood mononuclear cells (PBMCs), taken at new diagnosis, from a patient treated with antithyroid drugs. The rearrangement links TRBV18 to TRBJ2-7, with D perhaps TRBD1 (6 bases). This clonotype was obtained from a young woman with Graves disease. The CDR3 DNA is TGTGCCAGCTCACCAACTCCAACAGGGCGGGAGCAGTACTTC. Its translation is CASSPTPTGREQYF.